This T cell receptor (beta chain) was profiled in a study of cytomegalovirus exposure and HLA in healthy donors. About this clone itself: Antigen unknown.

Donors came from a validation cohort of approximately 110 subjects, distinct from the first 666-subject cohort. Study-level points and caveats: Accounts indicate the classifier identified cytomegalovirus status with strong specificity and sensitivity. Most sequenced TCRs were rare (though some public TCRs occurred in many donors).

The method was immunoSEQ multiplex PCR; TCRdb's version includes in-frame clones alone and lacks a portion of them. Of 100,000 or so clones listed, about 94% are singletons. Germline loops: CDR1 SGDLS, CDR2 YYNGEE. V dropped 6 bases and J dropped 4 bases, with 15 bases sitting between them. This CDR3 comprises 14 residues. The receptor was isolated from a woman aged 18-29 years in good health and CMV-seronegative. The V call is TRBV9, the J call TRBJ2-3; perhaps TRBD2 as D (6 bases). Sequenced material: PBMCs. CDR3 residues: CASMEGASADTQYF. For the CDR3, the DNA is TGTGCCAGCATGGAAGGGGCTAGCGCAGATACGCAGTATTTT.